The T cell receptor beta chain under discussion was sequenced for a study of blood T cell repertoires in COVID-19 (dated by TCRdb to the early 2020s). The study in broad terms: The collaborator samples originated in the United States, Italy and Spain and spanned the acute and convalescent phases of COVID-19. The prospective study material was composed of cDNA or gDNA derived from T cells, B-cell-depleted T cells, or PBMCs. Deeply sampled blood TCRbeta repertoires from subjects exposed to, actively infected with, or recovered from COVID-19 were included in the dataset. A freely available public database, intended as a resource for researchers studying the immune response to SARS-CoV-2, is where the repertoires were released. Samples were obtained from the ongoing ImmuneRACE study (first 160 participants) and from roughly 1,300 subjects provided by 6 global collaborators. Sample metadata almost always included a de-identified subject ID, COVID-19 status, age in years and sex. Where HLA class I and class II types were available, the types were taken from metadata supplied by the sample provider, not from assay-based typing. The research as a whole found: The amount of clinical and demographic metadata varied by source and participant and was provided uncurated.

Note on this clone: Its antigen has not been determined. One base away there is no much larger clone; base qualities are not given.

TCRbeta CDR3 regions were amplified from genomic DNA using the immunoSEQ Assay, a bias-controlled multiplex PCR. The authors' analysis ran thus. Nucleated cell counts per sample were estimated from amplification of reference gene primers within the assay. Sequence reads were collapsed and filtered to measure the absolute abundance of every unique TCRbeta CDR3 rearrangement. Productive Simpson clonality was computed per sample as the square root of Simpson's diversity index over productive rearrangements. TCRdb obtained this table from immuneACCESS and retained in-frame rearrangements with V and J assigned. These tables miss some clones; where compared with another copy, unresolved V genes account for less than half of the shortfall, and the remainder is unexplained. V and J calls and clone size are copied from that table; D and trimming were computed from the DNA. The sample data list some 270,000 clones, and about 83% of these were observed just once. The ten top clones hold 5.5% to 6.5% of the sample.

At one collaborating source in Seattle, patients were enrolled during active infection and were followed longitudinally through the course of disease. Collaborating institutions collected whole blood in K2EDTA tubes following their own protocols. For TCRbeta analysis, collaborators shipped samples in one of three forms: frozen whole blood, isolated PBMCs, or DNA extracted from either of those sample types. Spanning cysteine to phenylalanine, the CDR3 consists of 13 amino acids. Just the 39-base CDR3 DNA is kept, in frame starting at base 1. Deletion took 3 bases off V and 14 bases off J, with a span of 17 bases between the germline ends.

The rearrangement combines TRBV12-3 or TRBV12-4 with TRBJ1-5, and the D gene may be TRBD1, 5 bases matching. The source is a woman older than 75 with COVID-19, enrolled during active disease. What was sequenced was peripheral blood. The DNA sequence follows: TGTGCCAGCAGTTTGTCCAGCCCGGGGGGGAAGCATTTT. This is translated as CASSLSSPGGKHF.